A single sample is the source of the 10 T cell receptor beta chains below, sequenced in a study of cytomegalovirus exposure and HLA in healthy donors. The PCR was carried out with 60 Vbeta primers and 13 Jbeta primers. Repertoires were generated with immunoSEQ multiplex PCR, while TCRdb's copy carries only in-frame clones and drops some. The table lists some 110,000 clones, approximately 78% of them singletons. The sequencing sample was made of PBMCs. The receptor source for this set is a woman aged 40 to 49 in good health and CMV-seronegative.

The V and J genes are TRBV7-9 and TRBJ1-2, with a possible D match to TRBD1 (6 bases). CDR3 size: 16 residues. CDR1 and CDR2 from the germline V gene are SEHNR and FQNEAQ (reference sequence). Trimming pared 6 bases from V and 8 bases from J, leaving 25 bases between. The CDR3 spells CASSSRNRVGGGGYTF. The CDR3 bases are TGTGCCAGCAGTTCTCGAAACAGGGTCGGCGGGGGAGGCTACACCTTC.

The sample holds a few counts of this clone. The V gene is TRBV25-1, the J gene TRBJ2-3; no firm D call. The CDR3 is 13 residues long. Germline V gene lookup returns CDR1 MGHDK and CDR2 SYGVNS. The V end lost 6 bases, the J end lost 0 bases, and 7 bases lay between the germline ends. In nucleotides, the CDR3 is TGTGCCAGCAGAGCTACTAGCACAGATACGCAGTATTTT. This encodes CASRATSTDTQYF.

The V and J genes are TRBV19 and TRBJ1-2; perhaps TRBD1 as D (6 bases). The CDR3 runs 12 residues. V lost 6 bases to trimming and J lost 6 bases, with 11 bases between them. Germline CDR1 is LNHDA and CDR2 is SQIVND (reference sequence). Written as DNA, the CDR3 is TGTGCCAGTAGGTTCGGGACAAATGGCTACACCTTC. This encodes CASRFGTNGYTF.

This sequence joins TRBV27 and TRBJ2-7; possible D gene TRBD1, 6 bases. The germline CDR1 and CDR2 sequences are MNHEY and SMNVEV (reference sequence). The CDR3 sequence is 12 residues long. V was trimmed by 5 bases and J by 8 bases, leaving 13 bases between them. CDR3 in amino acids: CASSTQGQKQYF. CDR3 DNA sequence: TGTGCCAGCAGTACCCAGGGGCAGAAGCAGTACTTC.

This chain uses TRBV30 with TRBJ2-1; 12 nucleotides agree with TRBD2. J gave up 4 bases and V 0 bases, and 4 bases lay outside the gene matches. CDR3 length: 16 residues. The germline CDR1 and CDR2 sequences are GTSNPN and SVGIG (reference sequence). CDR3 DNA sequence: TGTGCCTGGAGTGTACTCCTAGCGGGAGGGTACAATGAGCAGTTCTTC. This encodes CAWSVLLAGGYNEQFF.

This clone was counted between two and nine times. The chain employs TRBV7-8 and TRBJ2-7; 7 bases are shared with TRBD1. Trimming cost V 1 base and J 2 bases; bases outside gene matches: 11. Per germline, CDR1 SGHVS and CDR2 FQNEAQ. The CDR3 loop spans 17 amino acids. In DNA form, the CDR3 reads TGTGCCAGCAGCTTAGAGGGCGAGACAGGGACCACCTACGAGCAGTACTTC. Amino acids: CASSLEGETGTTYEQYF. The whole variable domain, remainder taken from reference TRBV7-8 and TRBJ2-7, is GAGVSQSPRYKVAKRGQDVALRCDPISGHVSLFWYQQALGQGPEFLTYFQNEAQLDKSGLPSDRFFAERPEGSVSTLKIQRTQQEDSAVYLCASSLEGETGTTYEQYFGPGTRLTVT.

This sequence joins TRBV5-8 and TRBJ2-1; D might be TRBD1 (6 bases). The CDR3 covers 15 residues. Per the germline V gene, CDR1 is SGHTS and CDR2 is YDEGEE. V was shortened by 0 bases and J by 7 bases, with 14 bases between the two germline ends. The CDR3 DNA is TGTGCCAGCAGCTTGGGACAGGCTCTTGTTAATGAGCAGTTCTTC. This gives the protein CASSLGQALVNEQFF.

This rearrangement joins TRBV9 to TRBJ2-7; possible D gene TRBD1, 6 bases. Trimming removed 7 bases from V and 6 bases from J, with 14 bases in between. The CDR3 contains 12 residues. In germline, CDR1 is SGDLS, CDR2 YYNGEE. CDR3 sequence: CASSGVSREQYF. CDR3 DNA: TGTGCCAGCTCAGGGGTGTCTCGCGAGCAGTACTTC.

The V gene is TRBV19, the J gene TRBJ1-1; TRBD1 agrees at 9 bases. Germline V gene lookup returns CDR1 LNHDA and CDR2 SQIVND (reference sequence). CDR3 length equals 15 residues. Trimming cost V 6 bases and J 9 bases; bases outside gene matches: 14. The CDR3 loop reads CASRRTGDTPRQAFF. The DNA for the CDR3 is TGTGCCAGTAGGAGGACAGGGGACACCCCACGGCAAGCTTTCTTT. Supplemented by reference TRBV19 and TRBJ1-1, the full variable domain reads DGGITQSPKYLFRKEGQNVTLSCEQNLNHDAMYWYRQDPGQGLRLIYYSQIVNDFQKGDIAEGYSVSREKKESFPLTVTSAQKNPTAFYLCASRRTGDTPRQAFFGQGTRLTVV.

This clone has only one observation. No conserved phenylalanine or tryptophan ends this CDR3, so it is likely a read error. The V and J genes are TRBV28 and TRBJ1-2; 8 nucleotides line up with TRBD1. The germline gives CDR1 MDHEN, CDR2 SYDVKM. The V segment lost 6 bases and the J segment 5 bases; nucleotides outside the gene matches: 5. This CDR3 contains 13 residues. CDR3 protein: CASSLDRVYGYTL. The CDR3 region has the DNA TGTGCCAGCAGCCTGGACAGGGTTTATGGCTACACCCTC.